The 16 T cell receptor beta chains reported below all come from one sample, sequenced in a study of cytomegalovirus exposure and HLA in healthy donors. The study ran its PCR with 60 Vbeta and 13 Jbeta primers. Clones were read by immunoSEQ multiplex PCR, and TCRdb kept only the in-frame ones, dropping some. Of about 170,000 clones listed, roughly 84% are singletons. Sequenced: PBMCs. The source is a man younger than 40 in good health and CMV-seropositive.

J is TRBJ2-2 and V is TRBV7-6; D might be TRBD1 (6 bases). The CDR3 loop spans 15 amino acids. V was cut by 4 bases and J by 5 bases, with 14 bases left in between. Germline V gene lookup returns CDR1 SGHVS and CDR2 FNYEAQ. The CDR3 coding sequence is TGTGCCAGCAGCTCGTGGACAGTAAGAACCGGGGAGCTGTTTTTT. Translating gives CASSSWTVRTGELFF.

This chain links TRBV6-5 with TRBJ1-4, with D perhaps TRBD1 (6 bases). In germline, CDR1 is MNHEY, CDR2 SVGAGI. The CDR3 extends over 15 amino acids. The ends were cut back, 5 bases at V and 8 bases at J, with 18 bases in the middle. The CDR3 nucleotides read TGTGCCAGCAGTGCTTACAGGGAGAGCCGCGAAAAACTGTTTTTT. As protein: CASSAYRESREKLFF.

V usage is TRBV6-5 and J usage is TRBJ2-1; a weak D match, TRBD2 (5 bases). The CDR3 covers 12 residues. V was pared by 3 bases and J by 10 bases, with 10 bases between. The V gene's germline CDR1 is MNHEY and CDR2 SVGAGI. The CDR3 sequence: CASSYSGGEQFF. CDR3 sequence (DNA): TGTGCCAGCAGTTATTCAGGCGGGGAGCAGTTCTTC.

The chain combines TRBV11-2 with TRBJ2-7; TRBD2 matches 10 bases. V lost 5 bases and J lost 3; bases outside the gene matches: 1. The CDR3 runs 13 residues. Germline lookup yields CDR1 SGHAT and CDR2 FQNNGV. In nucleotides, the CDR3 is TGTGCCAGCAGCCCTAGCGGGAGCTACGAGCAGTACTTC. This translates into CASSPSGSYEQYF.

This chain joins TRBV13 and TRBJ1-1; 9 bases line up with TRBD1. Germline CDR1 PRHDT, CDR2 FYEKMQ (reference sequence). This CDR3 comprises 14 residues. V dropped 3 bases and J dropped 7; count of bases not matched to a gene: 6. The CDR3 reads CASSFTGGAGEAFF. As DNA, the CDR3 is TGTGCCAGCAGCTTCACAGGGGGCGCGGGTGAAGCTTTCTTT.

As to this clone: One end of the junction varies from germline; a read error may be responsible. The CDR3 loop is CSSSGTSGVGFF. The CDR3 DNA is TGTTCCAGCAGCGGGACTAGCGGGGTCGGGTTCTTC. The gene calls are TRBV7-9 and TRBJ2-1; 13 bases line up with TRBD2. CDR1 and CDR2 from the germline V gene are SEHNR and FQNEAQ (reference sequence). This CDR3 is 12 amino acids long.

V usage is TRBV9 and J usage is TRBJ2-1, with 9 bases that match TRBD2. Trimming removed 2 bases from V and 6 bases from J; junction bases left unmatched: 0. Per the germline V gene, CDR1 is SGDLS and CDR2 is YYNGEE. This CDR3 is built from 13 residues. CDR3 DNA: TGTGCCAGCAGCGTGGGACTAGCCAATGAGCAGTTCTTC. It translates to CASSVGLANEQFF.

Here the CDR3 reads CASSLIGEADTQYF. DNA for the CDR3: TGTGCCAGCAGCTTAATCGGTGAGGCAGATACGCAGTATTTT. This chain joins TRBV7-3 and TRBJ2-3; no firm D call. The germline V and J ends were trimmed by 1 base and 4 bases, with 9 bases remaining between them. Germline CDR1 SGHTA, CDR2 FQGTGA. The CDR3 spans 14 residues.

In this sample, this clone turned up once. This chain connects TRBV5-6 to TRBJ2-1; 10 bases match TRBD1. V dropped 5 bases and J dropped 4; count of bases not matched to a gene: 6. In germline, CDR1 is SGHDT, CDR2 YYEEEE. There are 15 residues in the CDR3. This chain's CDR3 is CASRHRDRGYNEQFF. The CDR3 region has the DNA TGTGCCAGCAGACACCGGGACAGGGGTTACAATGAGCAGTTCTTC.

This clone was counted between two and nine times. The V and J genes are TRBV5-8 and TRBJ2-2; no clear D gene. Germline-derived CDR1 and CDR2 are SGHTS and YDEGEE. The CDR3 is made up of 17 amino acids. V gave up 3 bases and J gave up 1 base, with 16 bases separating them. The CDR3 sequence: CASSSMSLVKNTGELFF. In DNA, the CDR3 is TGTGCCAGCAGCTCGATGAGCTTAGTGAAGAACACCGGGGAGCTGTTTTTT.

The rearrangement joins TRBV4-1 to TRBJ2-1; D is possibly TRBD2 (5 bases). V lost 1 base and J 8 bases, leaving 18 bases between the germline ends. The germline gives CDR1 MGHRA, CDR2 YSYEKL. This CDR3 contains 16 residues. DNA of the CDR3: TGCGCCAGCAGCCAAGGGATTGTCGGGATTGGGGATGAGCAGTTCTTC. Protein sequence: CASSQGIVGIGDEQFF.

The chain is built from TRBV27 and TRBJ2-2; 7 nucleotides line up with TRBD2. The germline V gene encodes CDR1 MNHEY and CDR2 SMNVEV (reference sequence). The CDR3 is 15 residues long. J lost 2 bases, V lost 5 bases, and 5 bases had no gene match. The CDR3 sequence: CASSRTRLNTGELFF. The DNA of the CDR3 is TGTGCCAGCAGTAGGACTAGACTTAACACCGGGGAGCTGTTTTTT.

The chain uses TRBV6-4 and TRBJ2-1; no reliable D call. This CDR3 has 11 residues. The V gene's germline CDR1 is MRHNA and CDR2 SNTAGT. V lost 4 bases to trimming and J lost 7 bases, with 5 bases between them. The CDR3 protein is CASSAGNEQFF. For the CDR3, the DNA is TGTGCCAGCAGTGCCGGGAATGAGCAGTTCTTC.

The chain carries TRBV29-1 and TRBJ1-3; 7 nucleotides align to TRBD1. The CDR3 totals 12 residues. The V segment lost 6 bases and the J segment 4 bases; nucleotides outside the gene matches: 3. The V gene's germline CDR1 is SQVTM and CDR2 ANQGSEA. CDR3 bases: TGCAGCGTCCGGGACAGAGGAAACACCATATATTTT. Its translation: CSVRDRGNTIYF.

This clone was seen a handful of times. The junction differs from germline at one of its ends, possibly a read error. The gene calls are TRBV7-9 and TRBJ2-2, with 8 bases matching TRBD2. CDR1 and CDR2 from the germline V gene are SEHNR and FQNEAQ (reference sequence). There are 16 residues in the CDR3. CDR3 sequence: CSSSSFSGMFTGELFF. CDR3 coding DNA: TGTTCCAGCAGCTCCTTTAGCGGGATGTTCACCGGGGAGCTGTTTTTT.

V and J are TRBV9 and TRBJ2-1, with D maybe TRBD2 (7 bases). Germline assignment: CDR1 SGDLS and CDR2 YYNGEE. The CDR3 spans 17 residues. V was cut by 0 bases and J by 0 bases, with 13 bases left in between. The CDR3 sequence: CASSVVGGLSSYNEQFF. The DNA of the CDR3 is TGTGCCAGCAGCGTAGTCGGGGGGCTGAGCTCCTACAATGAGCAGTTCTTC.